The rows below give T cell receptor beta chains drawn from one sample of a study of shared clonotypes between healthy human individuals. TCRdb's table, derived via immunoSEQ multiplex PCR, lists solely in-frame clones and lacks some. Of hundreds of thousands of clones in the sample, 85% to 95% are singletons; the top ten hold about 0.11%. Sequencing used naive CD8+ T cells sorted from blood. Source of these receptors: a young woman in good health. CDR3s include the opening cysteine and the closing phenylalanine or tryptophan. D genes are given only for firm matches. Size values are once, few and many counts, or a class for expanded clones, and some rows have none.

J gene,D gene,V gene,clone size,CDR3 protein,CDR3 DNA
TRBJ1-5,TRBD1,TRBV2,NA,CASMLGTGVNQPQHF,TGTGCCAGCATGCTCGGGACAGGGGTAAATCAGCCCCAGCATTTT
TRBJ1-5,NA,TRBV28,once,CASSFSGSNQPQHF,TGTGCCAGCAGTTTTTCGGGGAGCAATCAGCCCCAGCATTTT
TRBJ2-7,TRBD2,TRBV30,NA,CAWPGGAYEQYF,TGTGCCTGGCCTGGGGGGGCCTACGAGCAGTACTTC
TRBJ2-6,NA,TRBV5-5,NA,CASSLEPGTGANVLTF,TGTGCCAGCAGCTTGGAGCCGGGGACCGGGGCCAACGTCCTGACTTTC
TRBJ2-7,NA,TRBV7-9,NA,CASIHHGSYEQYF,TGTGCCAGCATCCACCACGGGTCCTACGAGCAGTACTTC
TRBJ2-5,NA,TRBV11-1,NA,CASSLEPSRTPTQYF,TGTGCCAGCAGCTTAGAACCTAGCAGGACCCCGACCCAGTACTTC
TRBJ1-3,NA,TRBV2,once,CASSDPLGDGNTIYF,TGTGCCAGCAGTGACCCGCTCGGGGACGGAAACACCATATATTTT
TRBJ2-7,TRBD2,TRBV27,NA,CASSSRLAGGLPSFYEQYF,TGTGCCAGCAGTTCTAGACTAGCGGGGGGGCTACCCTCATTCTACGAGCAGTACTTC
TRBJ2-1,TRBD2,TRBV6-5,NA,CASRAREADEQFF,TGTGCCAGCCGAGCCCGGGAGGCGGATGAGCAGTTCTTC
TRBJ1-1,NA,TRBV7-9,NA,CASSRLDRLNTEAFF,TGTGCCAGCAGCCGACTGGACAGATTGAACACTGAAGCTTTCTTT
TRBJ1-1,NA,TRBV5-1,NA,CASSLWVKENTEAFF,TGCGCCAGCAGCTTGTGGGTCAAGGAGAACACTGAAGCTTTCTTT
TRBJ2-7,TRBD2,TRBV29-1,once,CSAAGTSGNEQYF,TGCAGCGCCGCCGGGACTAGCGGCAACGAGCAGTACTTC
TRBJ1-1,NA,TRBV2,NA,CASGQWDTEAFF,TGTGCCAGCGGACAGTGGGACACTGAAGCTTTCTTT
TRBJ2-5,NA,TRBV5-4,NA,CASNQPGIGETQYF,TGTGCCAGCAACCAACCGGGGATTGGAGAGACCCAGTACTTC
TRBJ2-7,NA,TRBV28,NA,CASSADRARYEQYF,TGTGCCAGCAGTGCAGACCGGGCGCGGTACGAGCAGTACTTC
TRBJ2-7,NA,TRBV5-4,NA,CASSLLHEQYF,TGTGCCAGCAGCTTGCTCCACGAGCAGTACTTC
TRBJ2-7,TRBD2,TRBV4-1,NA,CASSQGGLAVSYEQYF,TGCGCCAGCAGCCAAGGTGGGCTAGCGGTATCCTACGAGCAGTACTTC
TRBJ1-1,NA,TRBV2,NA,CASSVGETEAFF,TGTGCCAGCAGTGTTGGGGAAACTGAAGCTTTCTTT
TRBJ2-7,NA,TRBV10-1,NA,CASSEGIEGSYEQYF,TGCGCCAGCAGTGAAGGCATTGAGGGGTCGTACGAGCAGTACTTC
TRBJ2-6,NA,TRBV4-2,NA,CASSQASPSGANVLTF,TGTGCCAGCAGCCAAGCAAGTCCATCTGGGGCCAACGTCCTGACTTTC
TRBJ2-1,TRBD2,TRBV27,once,CASSFVQSGSWDEQFF,TGTGCCAGCAGTTTCGTGCAAAGCGGGAGCTGGGATGAGCAGTTCTTC
TRBJ1-1,NA,TRBV2,NA,CASSQDGYLNTEAFF,TGTGCCAGCAGTCAGGACGGATACTTGAACACTGAAGCTTTCTTT
TRBJ2-6,TRBD2,TRBV6-1,NA,CASSEALGSGSFSGANVLTF,TGTGCCAGCAGTGAAGCGCTAGGTAGCGGGAGCTTCTCTGGGGCCAACGTCCTGACTTTC
TRBJ2-7,TRBD1,TRBV11-3,NA,CASSLGGTAYEQYF,TGTGCCAGCAGCTTAGGGGGGACAGCCTACGAGCAGTACTTC
TRBJ2-7,TRBD2,TRBV30,NA,CAWSGEGKTSVYEQYF,TGTGCCTGGAGTGGGGAGGGGAAGACTAGCGTATACGAGCAGTACTTC
TRBJ2-7,TRBD1,TRBV28,once,CASSPRPTGYYEQYF,TGTGCCAGCAGTCCCCGTCCGACAGGGTACTACGAGCAGTACTTC
TRBJ1-2,TRBD1,TRBV27,NA,CASSAGTGVNGYTF,TGTGCCAGCAGTGCAGGGACAGGGGTGAACGGCTACACCTTC
TRBJ2-7,NA,TRBV28,NA,CASSFEIEQYF,TGTGCCAGCAGTTTCGAAATCGAGCAGTACTTC
TRBJ2-7,NA,TRBV30,NA,CAWMEHHEQYF,TGTGCCTGGATGGAGCATCACGAGCAGTACTTC
TRBJ1-2,TRBD1,TRBV28,NA,CASSLLAPSRGDGYTF,TGTGCCAGCAGTTTGCTCGCCCCGAGCAGGGGGGATGGCTACACCTTC
TRBJ2-7,NA,TRBV9,NA,CASSVGGSSYEQYF,TGTGCCAGCAGCGTAGGGGGAAGCTCCTACGAGCAGTACTTC
TRBJ1-1,NA,TRBV6-1,once,CASFGWSNTEAFF,TGTGCCAGCTTCGGGTGGTCGAACACTGAAGCTTTCTTT
TRBJ2-7,NA,TRBV19,NA,CASSIIGQPLGEQYF,TGTGCCAGTAGTATAATTGGACAACCCCTTGGGGAGCAGTACTTC
TRBJ1-1,TRBD1,TRBV5-1,NA,CASSLAGGFLSTEAFF,TGCGCCAGCAGCTTAGCAGGGGGGTTCTTGTCCACTGAAGCTTTCTTT
TRBJ1-5,TRBD1,TRBV19,NA,CASRDRMGNQPQHF,TGTGCCAGTAGGGACAGGATGGGCAATCAGCCCCAGCATTTT
TRBJ1-1,NA,TRBV15,NA,CATSRDRGRANTEAFF,TGTGCCACCAGCAGAGATAGGGGGAGGGCGAACACTGAAGCTTTCTTT
TRBJ2-5,NA,TRBV25-1,NA,CASSEWSDHLGETQYF,TGTGCCAGCAGTGAATGGTCGGACCACTTAGGGGAGACCCAGTACTTC
TRBJ2-2,TRBD1,TRBV11-2,NA,CASSQTGVTGELFF,TGTGCCAGCAGCCAAACAGGGGTCACCGGGGAGCTGTTTTTT
TRBJ1-1,TRBD1,TRBV6-1,NA,CASNQGAGTEAFF,TGTGCCAGCAACCAGGGGGCTGGCACTGAAGCTTTCTTT
TRBJ1-1,NA,TRBV5-1,NA,CASSLFGNEAFF,TGCGCCAGCAGCTTGTTTGGGAACGAAGCTTTCTTT
TRBJ1-1,TRBD1,TRBV7-9,NA,CASSLGTEEAFF,TGTGCCAGCAGCCTAGGGACAGAAGAAGCTTTCTTT
TRBJ1-4,NA,TRBV28,NA,CASSYPRDPRDAFGPEKLFF,TGTGCCAGCAGTTACCCCCGTGATCCCCGTGACGCATTTGGACCAGAAAAACTGTTTTTT
TRBJ2-5,NA,TRBV28,NA,CASSPWGLAEETQYF,TGTGCCAGCAGCCCCTGGGGGTTAGCGGAAGAGACCCAGTACTTC
TRBJ2-7,NA,TRBV6-5,NA,CASSSGALHNSYEQYF,TGTGCCAGCAGTTCCGGGGCACTTCATAACTCCTACGAGCAGTACTTC
TRBJ2-7,TRBD1,TRBV5-1,NA,CASSPGTDSSYEQYF,TGCGCCAGCAGCCCCGGGACAGATAGCTCCTACGAGCAGTACTTC